The rows below give T cell receptor beta chains drawn from one sample of a study of Ad26.COV2.S vaccination and SARS-CoV-2 variants. TCRdb keeps only in-frame clones here, not all; method: immunoSEQ multiplex PCR. Altogether over 350,000 clones are present, approximately 86% being singletons, with the ten largest covering around 3.4%. The sequencing used peripheral blood, collected in a trial of Ad26.COV2.S vaccine versus placebo. The origin of the receptors is a person aged 18-60 years who received the Ad26.COV2.S COVID-19 vaccine or a placebo. Both conserved end residues are part of each CDR3. A D gene is named only where the DNA matches it firmly. Part of the rows lack a size; the others show once, few, many or a class for expanded clones.

v_gene	abundance	d_gene	len	j_gene	CDR3nt	CDR3aa
TRBV6-5	-	-	14	TRBJ2-3	TGTGCCAGCGGAGCAGGCTCCCACACAGATACGCAGTATTTT	CASGAGSHTDTQYF
TRBV9	once	-	15	TRBJ2-1	TGTGCCAGCAGCGTAGCCAGAGGCTTCTACGATGAGCAGTTCTTC	CASSVARGFYDEQFF
TRBV30	-	-	17	TRBJ1-2	TGTGCCTGGAGTGCCTACTTAGAAAGGGGATTTAACTATGGCTACACCTTC	CAWSAYLERGFNYGYTF
TRBV2	-	-	14	TRBJ2-3	TGTGCCAGCAGTGATTGGGGGGGCAAAGATACGCAGTATTTT	CASSDWGGKDTQYF
TRBV12-3/TRBV12-4	-	-	12	TRBJ1-2	TGTGCCAGCGGGTTTAGGGCGGGAGGCTACACCTTC	CASGFRAGGYTF
TRBV5-6	once	-	15	TRBJ2-2	TGTGCCAGCAGCGGCCGGGACGTCCGAATCGGGGAGCTGTTTTTT	CASSGRDVRIGELFF
TRBV13	-	TRBD2	17	TRBJ2-1	TGTGCCAGCAGCTTAGTCGGACTAGCGGGGGTGTTGGATGAGCAGTTCTTC	CASSLVGLAGVLDEQFF
TRBV9	-	-	15	TRBJ2-7	TGTGCCAGCAGCCCTTGGGGGGATGGGTTCTACGAGCAGTACTTC	CASSPWGDGFYEQYF
TRBV15	-	TRBD1	16	TRBJ1-6	TGTGCCACCAGCAGAGGACCGGGACAGGGAGGTTCACCCCTCCACTTT	CATSRGPGQGGSPLHF
TRBV7-8	once	-	16	TRBJ1-5	TGTGCCAGCAGCTTAGGATTCGAGGGGACTAATCAGCCCCAGCATTTT	CASSLGFEGTNQPQHF
TRBV20-1	-	TRBD1	11	TRBJ1-2	TGCAGCGGGGACAGGAACTATGGCTACACCTTC	CSGDRNYGYTF
TRBV12-3/TRBV12-4	-	-	12	TRBJ1-2	TGTGCCAGCAGAGACCAGGGGCGCGGCTACACCTTC	CASRDQGRGYTF
TRBV7-8	-	TRBD1	15	TRBJ1-5	TGTGCCAGCAGCGCGCCGGGACAGGGGATTCAGCCCCAGCATTTT	CASSAPGQGIQPQHF
TRBV4-3	once	-	15	TRBJ1-5	TGCGCCAGCAGCCAACGTCGAGACACCTATCAGCCCCAGCATTTT	CASSQRRDTYQPQHF
TRBV6-5	-	-	15	TRBJ2-3	TGTGCCAGCAGTAAGAGGGGCCCCGCCACAGATACGCAGTATTTT	CASSKRGPATDTQYF
TRBV5-4	-	TRBD1	14	TRBJ2-7	TGTGCCAGCAATAGGGACAGGGGCTATAACGAGCAGTACTTC	CASNRDRGYNEQYF
TRBV6-5	-	-	12	TRBJ1-1	TGTGCCAGCAGTTCGACAGGCGAGGAAGCTTTCTTT	CASSSTGEEAFF
TRBV30	-	-	15	TRBJ1-5	TGTGCCTGGAGTGTACCAGGGAGCGAGCCCCAGCCCCAGCATTTT	CAWSVPGSEPQPQHF
TRBV7-9	-	TRBD1	14	TRBJ2-2	TGTGCCAGCAGCGGGACAGGAATCACCGGGGAGCTGTTTTTT	CASSGTGITGELFF
TRBV5-1	-	-	12	TRBJ2-3	TGCGCCAGCAGCCAATGGGCGGGTACGCAGTATTTT	CASSQWAGTQYF
TRBV7-2	-	-	17	TRBJ1-2	TGTGCCAGCAGCTTAGTCTTTCGGGACAAAGGAAACTATGGCTACACCTTC	CASSLVFRDKGNYGYTF
TRBV5-1	-	TRBD1	16	TRBJ1-1	TGCGCCAGCAGCCAAGGGACAGGGCATGGTGGGCTTGAGGCTTTCTTT	CASSQGTGHGGLEAFF
TRBV27	few	-	12	TRBJ1-2	TGTGCCAGCAGGCAGGGGAACTATGGCTACACCTTC	CASRQGNYGYTF
TRBV5-6	-	-	13	TRBJ1-1	TGTGCCAGCAGCTTGGGGGGACGGCCTGAAGCTTTCTTT	CASSLGGRPEAFF
TRBV9	-	-	13	TRBJ1-2	TGTGCCAGCAGCGTAGCTTTCGGGTATGGCTACACCTTC	CASSVAFGYGYTF
TRBV10-3	few	-	11	TRBJ1-1	TGTGCCATCAGTGGGAACACTGAAGCTTTCTTT	CAISGNTEAFF
TRBV4-1	-	-	20	TRBJ1-1	TGCGCCAGCAGCCTCAGATTCACAGGGACGGGGACGATGGGGGGCACTGAAGCTTTCTTT	CASSLRFTGTGTMGGTEAFF
TRBV5-8	-	-	14	TRBJ2-2	TGTGCCAGCAGCTTGTGGGGAAACACCGGGGAGCTGTTTTTT	CASSLWGNTGELFF
TRBV9	once	-	14	TRBJ1-1	TGTGCCAGCAGACTGGTTCTGGAAGGGACTGAAGCTTTCTTT	CASRLVLEGTEAFF
TRBV13	-	-	15	TRBJ2-3	TGTGCCAGCAGCTTAAGGCCCTGGGCTCCAGATACGCAGTATTTT	CASSLRPWAPDTQYF
TRBV7-8	-	TRBD1	15	TRBJ1-1	TGTGCCAGCAGCTCGCAACAGGGGGCTGGCACTGAAGCTTTCTTT	CASSSQQGAGTEAFF
TRBV19	-	-	15	TRBJ1-6	TGTGCCAGCCGGGACAAGGGAAAGTATAATTCACCCCTCCACTTT	CASRDKGKYNSPLHF
TRBV18	-	-	16	TRBJ1-4	TGTGCCAGCTCATCTGGACCTACCGCAACTAATGAAAAACTGTTTTTT	CASSSGPTATNEKLFF
TRBV3-1/TRBV3-2	-	-	14	TRBJ2-1	TGTGCCAGCAGCCAAGAGCCAGGGGCCAATGAGCAGTTCTTC	CASSQEPGANEQFF
TRBV7-9	once	-	17	TRBJ1-3	TGTGCCAGCAGCGATCCTTTTGGGGGAGCCCCTGGAAACACCATATATTTT	CASSDPFGGAPGNTIYF
TRBV10-3	-	-	15	TRBJ2-1	TGTGCCATCAGTGAGGGGGGACCCTCCTACAATGAGCAGTTCTTC	CAISEGGPSYNEQFF
TRBV6-2/TRBV6-3	-	TRBD1	14	TRBJ2-7	TGTGCCAGCAGTTATAGGACAGGGCCCTACGAGCAGTACTTC	CASSYRTGPYEQYF
TRBV4-3	-	-	16	TRBJ2-1	TGCGCCAGCAGCCAAGAAGCTGGACCAAGCTGGCATGAGCAGTTCTTC	CASSQEAGPSWHEQFF
TRBV18	few	-	15	TRBJ1-3	TGTGCCAGCTCACCACCCCAGGGTTACGGAAACACCATATATTTT	CASSPPQGYGNTIYF
TRBV28	-	TRBD1	13	TRBJ2-7	TGTGCCAGCAGCGGGACAGGCCCCTACGAGCAGTACTTC	CASSGTGPYEQYF